This TCR beta chain was recorded in a study of T cells in Graves' hyperthyroidism and ophthalmopathy. Overall study results and limits: Ophthalmopathy and stable hyperthyroidism were told apart by a 13 V-J model. The model foresaw ophthalmopathy a median about 6.5 months prior to onset.

A patient was excluded if there was uncontrolled infection, other autoimmune disease, pregnancy or lactation. PBMCs were sourced from less than 12 ml fresh peripheral blood. Germline-derived CDR1 and CDR2 are LGHNA and YNFKEQ. Trimming left V 4 bases short and J 3 bases short, with 9 bases between. The CDR3 spans 13 residues. This clonotype appeared many times. Antigen unknown. Researchers took RNA transcripts and amplified the TCR beta CDR3 regions from them. The HTBI primer set was used in a first-round RT-PCR of the TCR CDR3. MiXCR, applied by TCRdb to the multiplex PCR reads, yields one record per CDR3 protein. The sample holds fewer than 750,000 distinct CDR3 sequences, roughly 14% seen once.

The chain combines TRBV4-2 with TRBJ2-5; no reliable D call. The sequence came from a woman aged 40 to 49 with Graves' ophthalmopathy. The source material was blood. As DNA, the CDR3 is TGTGCCAGCAGCCTAAGGGCAAAAGAGACCCAGTACTTC. Translation: CASSLRAKETQYF.